This note documents a single T cell receptor beta chain sequence. This clonotype showed up just a few times. The specificity of this receptor is unknown. Within one base of it there is no much larger clone, and no base qualities were kept. CDR1 and CDR2 (MNHEY, SMNVEV) derive from the germline V gene (reference sequence). V loses 2 bases of germline sequence and J loses 2 bases, and the interval between the two ends is 9 bases. The CDR3, cysteine through phenylalanine, is 14 amino acids long. Left in the record is the CDR3 DNA by itself, 42 bases read in frame from the first base. This entry is derived from a study of CD8 T cells in ankylosing spondylitis (dated by TCRdb to between 2016 and 2019). General notes on the study: T cell receptor beta repertoires were profiled in healthy donors and ankylosing spondylitis patients so that disease-linked TCR variants could be found. Peripheral blood was sampled, and synovial fluid was also collected from ankylosing spondylitis patients. The full study cohort was made up of about 25 ankylosing spondylitis patients and about a hundred healthy donors. The research as a whole found: Significant enrichment of the disease-linked clones was reported in matched synovial fluid samples from ankylosing spondylitis patients. Blood from ankylosing spondylitis patients appeared to be characterized by a TCR beta motif made up of several highly homologous amino acid variants. The disease-linked clones had a CD8+ phenotype and were found at relatively low frequencies in peripheral blood. Some motif variants had previously been reported in the synovial fluid and blood of reactive arthritis patients, which suggests shared mechanisms of disease initiation.

Sequencing relied on an Illumina HiSeq 2500. Quantitative 5'-RACE with molecular barcodes was used to prepare TCR beta libraries. The authors' pipeline ran thus. To identify disease-linked TCR variants, a new computational method was used, one built on a probabilistic model of VDJ rearrangement. TCRdb reanalyzed the raw reads on its own, using fastp at Q25 for trimming and MiXCR for clone calling, and kept in-frame beta chains. CDR3 protein duplicates are merged, each entry listing the most common genes and DNA. The V and J calls follow TCRdb's processing rather than the paper's. The sample has approximately 400,000 distinct CDR3 sequences on record, over 15% of them singletons. The top ten hold over 1% of the sample.

Specimen: blood, either unsorted or a sorted T cell fraction (not recorded which). The chain uses TRBV27 and TRBJ1-2; no D gene can be assigned with confidence. This TCR derives from a male donor with ankylosing spondylitis. The CDR3 here reads CASSLKRKNYGYTF. In nucleotides, the sequence is TGTGCCAGCAGTTTAAAAAGGAAAAACTATGGCTACACCTTC.